The T cell receptor (beta chain) under discussion was sequenced for a study of blood T cell repertoires in COVID-19. At the level of the study: Samples came from the United States, Italy and Spain, spanning acute and convalescent COVID-19.

The protocol was immunoSEQ multiplex PCR, while the TCRdb copy is restricted to in-frame clones and leaves out a portion. The sample yields approximately 180,000 clones, 82% seen once. Germline V gene lookup returns CDR1 MDHEN and CDR2 SYDVKM. V lost 5 bases to trimming and J lost 5 bases; unmatched junction nucleotides: 9. There are 14 residues in the CDR3. Enrolled through a virtual design, the participants were between about 18 and 100 years of age and came from 24 US areas. The study assigned cohorts using participant-reported clinical history. The specimen sequenced was PBMCs or T cells enriched from blood (not recorded which). This chain connects TRBV28 to TRBJ2-7; 7 bases fit TRBD1. The sequence derives from a woman aged 55-70 years with acute COVID-19. CDR3 protein: CASSLFKGAHEQYV. The CDR3 DNA sequence: TGTGCCAGCAGTCTTTTCAAGGGGGCCCACGAGCAGTACGTC.